The clone carrying this T cell receptor (beta chain) was recorded at least ten times. These data originate in a study of T cells in Graves' hyperthyroidism and ophthalmopathy. RNA transcripts were the template for amplifying TCR beta CDR3 regions. When the TCR CDR3 underwent first-round RT-PCR, the HTBI primer set was used. A single record per CDR3 protein comes from TCRdb applying MiXCR to the multiplex PCR reads. This table has 250,000 to 300,000 distinct CDR3 sequences, about 13% appearing once. V lost 5 bases and J lost 4; bases outside the gene matches: 9. CDR3 length: 16 amino acids. Germline V gene sequence: CDR1 KGHDR, CDR2 SFDVKD.

The sample consisted of blood. This clonotype originated in a middle-aged woman with Graves' hyperthyroidism. V usage is TRBV24-1 and J usage is TRBJ2-5, with 10 bases matching TRBD2. CDR3 coding DNA: TGTGCCACCAGTGCCCCTCTAGCGGGAGCGGGAGAGACCCAGTACTTC. Translated, it gives CATSAPLAGAGETQYF.